One and the same sample provided the 11 T cell receptor beta chains below, sequenced in a study of technical replicates of blood from four donors. This table comes from immunoSEQ multiplex PCR, and its TCRdb copy is limited to in-frame clones, with some not included. The data contain under 85,000 clones, 95% to 97% of them seen just once; the ten biggest clones take up around 0.3%. The sequenced material came from T cells isolated from PBMCs. The receptors originated from a human donor in good health.

The chain is built from TRBV5-6 and TRBJ2-7, with 12 bases that match TRBD2. V was clipped by 5 bases and J by 3 bases; unmatched bases: 6. Germline V gene lookup returns CDR1 SGHDT and CDR2 YYEEEE. This CDR3 has 15 amino acids. CDR3 nucleotides: TGTGCCAGCAGAGCCGGGACTAGCGGGCTCTACGAGCAGTACTTC. Its translation: CASRAGTSGLYEQYF.

The CDR3 region is CAWRGTFRSFYEQYF. CDR3 coding DNA: TGTGCCTGGAGGGGGACTTTCCGAAGCTTCTACGAGCAGTACTTC. V gene TRBV30 combines with J gene TRBJ2-7, with D perhaps TRBD2 (6 bases). Deletions cut 3 bases from V and 3 bases from J, with 18 bases between. This CDR3 contains 15 residues. CDR1 and CDR2 from the germline V gene are GTSNPN and SVGIG (reference sequence).

The V gene is TRBV6-5, the J gene TRBJ2-5; TRBD1 matches at 7 bases. The junction had 11 bases not matched to a gene; V was cut back by 8 bases and J by 2 bases. This CDR3 has 15 amino acids. Germline CDR1 reads MNHEY; CDR2 reads SVGAGI. CDR3: CASGTPGQIQETQYF. CDR3 DNA: TGTGCCAGCGGAACGCCGGGACAGATACAAGAGACCCAGTACTTC.

In this sample, this clone turned up once. The V call is TRBV13, the J call TRBJ1-3; TRBD1 aligns across 11 bases. This CDR3 has 19 residues. Trimming cost V 4 bases and J 0 bases; bases outside gene matches: 11. Germline V CDR1 and CDR2: PRHDT, FYEKMQ (reference sequence). DNA of the CDR3: TGTGCCAGCAGCTCCCAGAGGACAGGGGGCTTTTACTCTGGAAACACCATATATTTT. Protein product: CASSSQRTGGFYSGNTIYF.

This clone was seen only once. The V and J genes are TRBV19 and TRBJ1-1; perhaps TRBD1 as D (5 bases). The CDR3 runs to 17 residues. CDR1 is LNHDA, CDR2 SQIVND, per germline (reference sequence). V shed 1 base and J shed 1 base, with 16 bases lying between them. CDR3 protein: CASSIGWQGLRNTEAFF. The CDR3 DNA reads as TGTGCCAGTAGTATAGGGTGGCAGGGACTAAGGAACACTGAAGCTTTCTTT.

This sequence joins TRBV29-1 and TRBJ2-2; D unclear. The CDR3 covers 12 residues. The V gene lost 7 bases and the J gene lost 4 bases, with 10 bases spanning the gap. Looked up from germline, CDR1 is SQVTM and CDR2 is ANQGSEA. The CDR3 DNA follows: TGCAGCGCTAACTCAGGCACCGGGGAGCTGTTTTTT. It specifies CSANSGTGELFF.

The V and J genes are TRBV5-1 and TRBJ2-3, with D maybe TRBD2 (5 bases). Germline V gene sequence: CDR1 SGHRS, CDR2 YFSETQ. CDR3 length equals 16 residues. Trimming took off 0 bases at V and 4 bases at J, with 15 bases between the two ends. The CDR3 loop reads CASSLATSNGADTQYF. In DNA, the CDR3 is TGCGCCAGCAGCTTGGCTACTAGTAATGGGGCAGATACGCAGTATTTT. The entire variable domain, with the rest obtained from reference TRBV5-1 and TRBJ2-3, is as follows: KAGVTQTPRYLIKTRGQQVTLSCSPISGHRSVSWYQQTPGQGLQFLFEYFSETQRNKGNFPGRFSGRQFSNSRSEMNVSTLELGDSALYLCASSLATSNGADTQYFGPGTRLTVL.

The V gene is TRBV4-2, the J gene TRBJ1-5; possible D gene TRBD1, 5 bases. CDR3 length: 13 amino acids. With 1 base removed from V and 5 bases from J, the gap between germline ends came to 6 bases. The germline V gene has CDR1 LGHNA and CDR2 YNFKEQ. The CDR3: CASSQGGDQPQHF. CDR3 DNA sequence: TGTGCCAGCAGCCAAGGGGGGGATCAGCCCCAGCATTTT.

The chain is built from TRBV29-1 and TRBJ2-2; 7 bases map to TRBD1. The V gene end was trimmed by 4 bases and the J gene end by 3 bases; junction bases not matched to a gene: 8. Germline lookup yields CDR1 SQVTM and CDR2 ANQGSEA. This CDR3 has 15 amino acids. The CDR3 sequence is CSVVGGIRDTGELFF. CDR3 nucleotides: TGCAGCGTTGTAGGGGGCATAAGGGACACCGGGGAGCTGTTTTTT.

The chain couples TRBV13 to TRBJ2-7, with 9 bases fitting TRBD1. CDR3 size: 15 residues. Germline CDR1 PRHDT, CDR2 FYEKMQ (reference sequence). The junction had 15 bases not matched to a gene; V was cut back by 9 bases and J by 6 bases. DNA of the CDR3: TGTGCCAGTTCACTGGGGCTTACAGGGGGCAGCGAGCAGTACTTC. Amino acids: CASSLGLTGGSEQYF. The full variable domain, in which reference TRBV13 and TRBJ2-7 provide the parts outside the CDR3, is AAGVIQSPRHLIKEKRETATLKCYPIPRHDTVYWYQQGPGQDPQFLISFYEKMQSDKGSIPDRFSAQQFSDYHSELNMSSLELGDSALYFCASSLGLTGGSEQYFGPGTRLTVT.

The J gene is TRBJ2-2, the V gene TRBV5-4; no reliable D call. Trimming cost V 1 base and J 6 bases, with 7 bases left between them. The length of the CDR3 is 13 residues. Germline CDR1 reads SGHNT; CDR2 reads YYREEE (reference sequence). The CDR3 sequence: CASSLSLSGELFF. Here the CDR3 DNA reads TGTGCCAGCAGCTTGTCTTTATCCGGGGAGCTGTTTTTT.